The subject of this entry is one TCR beta chain. The antigen is not known. The data were obtained in a study of T-cell memory formation after mild COVID-19. Study-level information: TCR clusters were mostly donor specific. Findings and limits, study-wide: In second-wave clones peaking day 37, SARS-CoV-2 specificity remained unconfirmed.

This CDR3 comprises 16 residues. Employing constant-segment primers, 5'RACE generated TCR alpha and TCR beta cDNA libraries bearing sample barcodes and UMIs. TCRdb re-called the 5' RACE reads through MiXCR, storing one row per CDR3 protein. This sample yields 120,000 or so distinct CDR3 sequences, of which about 18% are seen a single time; approximately 5.5% belongs to the top ten. This sequence joins TRBV3-2 and TRBJ2-2; TRBD2 was called by the table and not checked on the DNA. TRBV3-2 is given as a pseudogene. This clonotype was sampled from a man aged 18 to 30 who had mild COVID-19 (a few samples of this study predate the infection). Cell type and time point are not known. The sample consisted of PBMCs or a T cell subset sorted from them (not recorded which). The CDR3 loop reads CASSEGLANLGGELFF. CDR3 in DNA: TGTGCCAGCAGCGAAGGGCTAGCTAACTTAGGCGGGGAGCTGTTTTTT.